This TCR beta chain was sequenced during a study of CD8 T cells in Susac syndrome. At the level of the study: Among sequenced Susac syndrome patients, more than 5 had active disease and eight were in remission.

RNA, at roughly 0.45 to 1 ug, was reverse transcribed with random hexamers. The CDR3 of TCR beta was amplified by immunoSEQ multiplex PCR across 54 Vbeta and 13 Jbeta. MiXCR was run by TCRdb on the immunoSEQ multiplex PCR reads, yielding one entry per CDR3 protein. The table records around 230,000 distinct CDR3 sequences, around 96% of them present only once. V shed 10 bases, J shed 0 bases, and the junction held 7 bases outside the gene matches. This CDR3 comprises 14 residues. Germline V gene data show CDR1 as ENHRY and CDR2 as SYGVKD. Patients with Susac syndrome fulfilled recently defined diagnostic criteria for definite or probable disease. Negative isolation was used for CD8+ and CD4+ T cells, and FACS enrichment was applied to TEMRA cells.

The source is a human donor with Susac syndrome. The chain uses TRBV10-3 and TRBJ2-3; 7 bases fit TRBD2. Material for sequencing was CD4+ T cells from PBMCs. The CDR3 nucleotides read TGTGCCAGTAAAGCGGGATCTAGCACAGATACGCAGTATTTT. Protein sequence: CASKAGSSTDTQYF.